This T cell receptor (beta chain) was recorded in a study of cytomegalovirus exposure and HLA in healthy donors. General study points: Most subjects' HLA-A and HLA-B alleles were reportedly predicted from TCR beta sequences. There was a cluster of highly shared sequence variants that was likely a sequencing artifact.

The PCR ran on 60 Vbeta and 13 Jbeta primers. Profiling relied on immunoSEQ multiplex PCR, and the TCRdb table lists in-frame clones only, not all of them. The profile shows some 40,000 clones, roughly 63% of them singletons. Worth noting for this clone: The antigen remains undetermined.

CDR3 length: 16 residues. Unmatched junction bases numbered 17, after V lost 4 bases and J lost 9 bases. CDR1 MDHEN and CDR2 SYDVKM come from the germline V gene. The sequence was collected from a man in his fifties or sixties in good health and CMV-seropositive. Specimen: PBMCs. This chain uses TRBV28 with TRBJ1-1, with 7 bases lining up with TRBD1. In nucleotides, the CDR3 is TGTGCCAGCAGTTCTAGCCCGACAGGGAGAAGAAGAAAAGCTTTCTTT. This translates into CASSSSPTGRRRKAFF.